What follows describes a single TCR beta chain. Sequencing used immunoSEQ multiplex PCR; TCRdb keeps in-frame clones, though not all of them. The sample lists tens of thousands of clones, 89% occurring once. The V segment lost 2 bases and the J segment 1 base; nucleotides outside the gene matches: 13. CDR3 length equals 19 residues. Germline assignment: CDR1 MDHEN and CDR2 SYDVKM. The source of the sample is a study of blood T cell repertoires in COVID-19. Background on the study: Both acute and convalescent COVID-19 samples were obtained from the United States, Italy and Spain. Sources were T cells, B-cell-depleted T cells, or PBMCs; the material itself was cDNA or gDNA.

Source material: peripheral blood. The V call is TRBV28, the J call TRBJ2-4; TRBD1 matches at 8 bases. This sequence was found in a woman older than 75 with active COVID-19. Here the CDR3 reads CASSLRQSGTGLAKNIQYF. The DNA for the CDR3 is TGTGCCAGCAGTTTACGCCAATCCGGGACAGGCCTGGCCAAAAACATTCAGTACTTC.